Following are 30 T cell receptor beta chains from one sample sequenced in a study of post-analysis software for immune sequencing data. Points from the study as a whole: TRBV5-6, TRBV5-1 and TRBV20-1 were among 4 or 5 TRBV segments more frequent in patients than controls.

The TCR beta cDNA libraries carried unique molecular identifiers. MiXCR was run by TCRdb on the PCR reads, yielding one entry per CDR3 protein. The data contain fewer than 850,000 distinct CDR3 sequences, just over 45% of them singletons. These TCRs are of unknown antigen specificity. The material sequenced was blood. The receptor set was obtained from a girl under 18 with multiple sclerosis.

This clonotype was seen only a few times. The chain links TRBV27 to TRBJ1-2; the D is unclear. The CDR3 spans 15 residues. The V and J ends lost 5 bases and 4 bases respectively, with 17 bases between them. Germline lookup yields CDR1 MNHEY and CDR2 SMNVEV (reference sequence). CDR3 nucleotide sequence: TGTGCCAGCAGTATGGGTGGAAGGGAGGGCTATGGCTACACCTTC. Encoded protein: CASSMGGREGYGYTF.

The V and J genes are TRBV5-5 and TRBJ2-3, with TRBD1 matching over 7 bases. J gave up 2 bases and V 4 bases, and 4 bases lay outside the gene matches. Per the germline V gene, CDR1 is SGHKS and CDR2 is YYEKEE (reference sequence). The CDR3 is made up of 14 amino acids. CDR3 in DNA: TGTGCCAGCAGCATCGGGACAGACACAGATACGCAGTATTTT. Translated: CASSIGTDTDTQYF.

The chain has TRBV4-3 and TRBJ2-1; the D gene is possibly TRBD1 (5 bases). This CDR3 has 14 amino acids. Per the germline V gene, CDR1 is LGHNA and CDR2 is YSLEER. Trimming stripped 1 base from V and 8 bases from J, with 12 bases between. The CDR3 region is CASSQALGVDEQFF. DNA of the CDR3: TGCGCCAGCAGCCAAGCGTTAGGGGTAGATGAGCAGTTCTTC.

The rearrangement links TRBV27 to TRBJ2-3; D remains unclear. The ends were cut back, 7 bases at V and 5 bases at J, with 13 bases in the middle. Germline values: CDR1 MNHEY, CDR2 SMNVEV (reference sequence). The CDR3 has 13 residues. Here the CDR3 reads CASMVGWGDTQYF. In DNA, the CDR3 is TGTGCCAGCATGGTCGGGTGGGGAGATACGCAGTATTTT.

The chain carries TRBV29-1 and TRBJ2-1, with TRBD2 identical over 7 bases. CDR1 is SQVTM and CDR2 is ANQGSEA in the germline V gene. Unmatched junction bases numbered 6, after V lost 7 bases and J lost 6 bases. The CDR3 extends over 12 amino acids. The CDR3 sequence is CSGGGRGNEQFF. The CDR3 DNA is TGCAGCGGGGGGGGGAGAGGCAATGAGCAGTTCTTC.

The chain links TRBV20-1 to TRBJ2-7; D is ambiguous. V gave up 3 bases and J gave up 3 bases, with 12 bases separating them. The CDR3 sequence is 13 residues long. Per germline, CDR1 DFQATT and CDR2 SNEGSKA (reference sequence). In DNA, the CDR3 is TGCAGTGCTAGGTTAGACACCGGCTACGAGCAGTACTTC. Its translation: CSARLDTGYEQYF.

The chain employs TRBV11-3 and TRBJ2-5, with TRBD2 identical over 8 bases. The germline CDR1 and CDR2 sequences are SGHNT and YENEEA. The J segment lost 5 bases and the V segment lost 4 bases, leaving 9 bases of the junction unmatched. The CDR3 length is 15 residues. The CDR3 DNA reads as TGTGCCAGCAGCTCCGGGGGGGGCCTTGGGGAGACCCAGTACTTC. Its translation is CASSSGGGLGETQYF.

This clonotype was picked up a small number of times. V usage is TRBV29-1 and J usage is TRBJ1-1, with D possibly matching TRBD1 (6 bases). CDR1 is SQVTM, CDR2 ANQGSEA, per germline. The germline V and J ends were trimmed by 3 bases and 4 bases, with 12 bases remaining between them. This CDR3 is built from 13 residues. The CDR3 DNA is TGCAGCGTTGAGGGGGAAGGGGGCACTGAAGCTTTCTTT. Translation: CSVEGEGGTEAFF. The complete variable domain, with remaining parts taken from reference TRBV29-1 and TRBJ1-1, reads SAVISQKPSRDICQRGTSLTIQCQVDSQVTMMFWYRQQPGQSLTLIATANQGSEATYESGFVIDKFPISRPNLTFSTLTVSNMSPEDSSIYLCSVEGEGGTEAFFGQGTRLTVV.

The chain couples TRBV20-1 to TRBJ2-4; 11 bases align to TRBD2. The CDR3 runs 13 residues. V was pared by 3 bases and J by 7 bases, with 2 bases of the junction left unmatched. Germline assignment: CDR1 DFQATT and CDR2 SNEGSKA (reference sequence). CDR3: CSASVAGGNIQYF. As DNA, the CDR3 is TGCAGTGCTAGTGTAGCGGGAGGGAACATTCAGTACTTC.

This clonotype has a handful of counts. The chain is built from TRBV6-6 and TRBJ1-2; D gene unclear. Germline V gene data show CDR1 as MNHNY and CDR2 as SVGAGI (reference sequence). Trimming shortened V by 0 bases and J by 6 bases, and 14 bases separated the two germline ends. This CDR3 comprises 15 residues. CDR3 protein: CASSYSTSDGHGYTF. CDR3 in DNA: TGTGCCAGCAGTTACTCGACTTCGGACGGGCATGGCTACACCTTC.

The V call is TRBV7-9, the J call TRBJ2-3; perhaps TRBD1 as D (6 bases). This CDR3 spans 13 amino acids. Trimming removed 4 bases at V and 12 bases at J, with 17 bases between. In germline, CDR1 is SEHNR, CDR2 FQNEAQ (reference sequence). For the CDR3, the DNA is TGTGCCAGCAGCTCCGGAACAGGGCTCGGTCAGTATTTT. Its protein is CASSSGTGLGQYF.

This rearrangement joins TRBV27 to TRBJ1-2; the match to TRBD1 covers 7 bases. With 6 bases clipped from V and 5 bases from J, the junction kept 9 bases outside the gene matches. CDR1 MNHEY and CDR2 SMNVEV come from the germline V gene (reference sequence). This CDR3 spans 14 amino acids. CDR3 protein: CASSQTGMWYGYTF. The DNA for the CDR3 is TGTGCCAGCAGCCAGACAGGGATGTGGTATGGCTACACCTTC.

There are a few counts of this clonotype. The chain is built from TRBV4-3 and TRBJ2-1; TRBD2 matches 8 bases. The germline V gene has CDR1 LGHNA and CDR2 YSLEER. The CDR3 runs 13 residues. J was trimmed by 9 bases and V by 1 base; bases with no gene match: 2. CDR3 in DNA: TGCGCCAGCAGCCAAGGCGGGAGGTTTGAGCAGTTCTTC. Amino acid sequence: CASSQGGRFEQFF.

This clonotype was found a few times. V gene TRBV12-3 or TRBV12-4 combines with J gene TRBJ2-5; 11 nucleotides align to TRBD1. The CDR3 runs to 15 residues. V gave up 7 bases and J gave up 4 bases; unmatched junction bases: 8. CDR3 in amino acids: CASKLGQGVGETQYF. The CDR3 DNA is TGTGCCAGCAAATTGGGACAGGGGGTCGGAGAGACCCAGTACTTC.

V gene TRBV7-9 combines with J gene TRBJ2-1, with a possible D match to TRBD2 (6 bases). The germline V gene encodes CDR1 SEHNR and CDR2 FQNEAQ (reference sequence). This CDR3 spans 14 amino acids. The V end lost 10 bases, the J end lost 1 base, and 14 bases lay between the germline ends. CDR3 residues: CATQAGGSYNEQFF. The CDR3 DNA follows: TGTGCCACTCAAGCGGGCGGGTCCTACAATGAGCAGTTCTTC.

The chain combines TRBV10-3 with TRBJ2-7; 8 bases match TRBD2. The DNA end is more similar to TRBJ2-5, so the J call may be wrong. The CDR3 has 14 amino acids. Germline V gene lookup returns CDR1 ENHRY and CDR2 SYGVKD. The CDR3, as DNA: TGTGCCATCAGCCGCGGACGGGAGGGAGAGACCCAGTACTTC. It translates to CAISRGREGETQYF.

The table lists this clonotype with a few counts. The V gene is TRBV29-1, the J gene TRBJ2-3; possible D gene TRBD1, 6 bases. This CDR3 is 12 amino acids long. Trimming left V 6 bases short and J 3 bases short, with 10 bases between. From germline, CDR1 is SQVTM and CDR2 ANQGSEA. CDR3: CSVYRVTDTQYF. The CDR3 coding sequence is TGCAGCGTCTACAGGGTTACAGATACGCAGTATTTT.

The chain uses TRBV7-2 and TRBJ2-3; TRBD2 matches at 11 bases. The CDR3 loop spans 16 amino acids. Germline-derived CDR1 and CDR2 are SGHTA and FQGNSA. J gave up 0 bases and V 3 bases, and 2 bases lay outside the gene matches. The DNA for the CDR3 is TGTGCCAGCAGCTTGACTAGCGGGGTTAGCACAGATACGCAGTATTTT. It encodes CASSLTSGVSTDTQYF.

This clonotype was observed a handful of times. V and J are TRBV5-6 and TRBJ2-3; 8 bases align to TRBD1. This CDR3 is built from 16 residues. The germline gives CDR1 SGHDT, CDR2 YYEEEE. V was pared by 4 bases and J by 4 bases, with 11 bases of the junction left unmatched. The CDR3 reads CASSGGTGVGSDTQYF. DNA for the CDR3: TGTGCCAGCAGCGGAGGGACAGGAGTCGGGTCAGATACGCAGTATTTT.

This clonotype was detected only a few times. V usage is TRBV12-3 or TRBV12-4 and J usage is TRBJ2-5; D is uncertain. CDR3 length: 13 amino acids. The germline V and J ends were trimmed by 8 bases and 2 bases, with 12 bases remaining between them. The CDR3 loop is CASAQWAQETQYF. DNA for the CDR3: TGTGCCAGCGCTCAGTGGGCACAAGAGACCCAGTACTTC.

This rearrangement joins TRBV27 to TRBJ2-4, with TRBD2 identical over 8 bases. V shed 6 bases and J 9 bases; nucleotides not matched to a gene: 1. The length of the CDR3 is 11 residues. CDR1 MNHEY and CDR2 SMNVEV come from the germline V gene (reference sequence). CDR3 in amino acids: CASSGGGIQYF. CDR3 sequence (DNA): TGTGCCAGCAGCGGGGGGGGCATTCAGTACTTC.

This chain links TRBV6-6 with TRBJ1-2; D is uncertain. The CDR3 covers 11 residues. Trimming pared 4 bases from V and 13 bases from J, leaving 13 bases between. The germline V gene encodes CDR1 MNHNY and CDR2 SVGAGI (reference sequence). The CDR3: CASSSGPGPTF. For the CDR3, the DNA is TGTGCCAGCAGTTCCGGGCCAGGTCCCACCTTC.

The chain couples TRBV20-1 to TRBJ2-7; 13 bases map to TRBD2. Trimming removed 5 bases from V and 10 bases from J; junction bases left unmatched: 11. The CDR3 consists of 14 residues. CDR1 is DFQATT, CDR2 SNEGSKA, per germline (reference sequence). The DNA of the CDR3 is TGCAGTGCTTCACTAGCGGGAGGGCGACAGGCCCAGTACTTC. Amino acid sequence: CSASLAGGRQAQYF.

The rearrangement links TRBV20-1 to TRBJ1-1; the D is unclear. The ends were cut back, 2 bases at V and 5 bases at J, with 6 bases in the middle. Germline CDR1 and CDR2: DFQATT and SNEGSKA (reference sequence). The CDR3 spans 11 residues. CDR3 DNA: TGCAGTGCTAGATCTTATACTGAAGCTTTCTTT. Translated, it gives CSARSYTEAFF.

This clonotype was detected only a few times. V is TRBV6-5 and J is TRBJ2-7; TRBD1 matches at 9 bases. The CDR3 loop spans 14 amino acids. After removal of 8 bases from V and 0 bases from J, the junction contained 5 bases not matched to a gene. CDR1 is MNHEY, CDR2 SVGAGI, per germline. CDR3 sequence: CASGRDRASYEQYF. CDR3 coding DNA: TGTGCCAGCGGCCGGGACAGGGCCTCCTACGAGCAGTACTTC.

The rearrangement joins TRBV27 to TRBJ2-5; TRBD2 agrees at 8 bases. V shed 7 bases, J shed 2 bases, and the junction held 6 bases outside the gene matches. CDR1 and CDR2 from the germline V gene are MNHEY and SMNVEV (reference sequence). The length of the CDR3 is 14 residues. CDR3 sequence reads: CASMSSGLQETQYF. The CDR3 nucleotides are TGTGCCAGCATGTCTAGCGGGCTTCAAGAGACCCAGTACTTC.

This clonotype came up a few times. V and J are TRBV20-1 and TRBJ2-1, with 8 bases matching TRBD2. The CDR3 sequence is 15 residues long. After removal of 2 bases from V and 4 bases from J, the junction contained 7 bases not matched to a gene. From germline, CDR1 is DFQATT and CDR2 SNEGSKA (reference sequence). The chain's CDR3 is CSARRAGAAYNEQFF. The CDR3 coding sequence is TGCAGTGCTAGAAGAGCGGGAGCGGCGTACAATGAGCAGTTCTTC.

This clonotype was seen a handful of times. The chain links TRBV4-3 to TRBJ2-5; D not certain. CDR3 length: 16 residues. V lost 0 bases to trimming and J lost 3 bases, with 14 bases between them. Germline loops: CDR1 LGHNA, CDR2 YSLEER. The CDR3, as DNA: TGCGCCAGCAGCCAAGATGTCCGGAGTGAAAAAGAGACCCAGTACTTC. This encodes CASSQDVRSEKETQYF.

The chain couples TRBV20-1 to TRBJ1-1; tentatively, D is TRBD1 (5 bases). V shed 7 bases and J shed 1 base, with 13 bases lying between them. The CDR3 is 13 amino acids. From germline, CDR1 is DFQATT and CDR2 SNEGSKA (reference sequence). The chain's CDR3 is CSVLWRGNTEAFF. The DNA for the CDR3 is TGCAGTGTATTGTGGAGGGGGAACACTGAAGCTTTCTTT.

This clonotype was seen more than once but under ten times. The rearrangement joins TRBV20-1 to TRBJ1-5, with D unresolved. V lost 2 bases to trimming and J lost 0 bases, with 11 bases between them. There are 15 residues in the CDR3. CDR1 is DFQATT, CDR2 SNEGSKA, per germline (reference sequence). CDR3 residues: CSARSTTYSNQPQHF. CDR3 nucleotide sequence: TGCAGTGCTAGATCAACGACTTATAGCAATCAGCCCCAGCATTTT.